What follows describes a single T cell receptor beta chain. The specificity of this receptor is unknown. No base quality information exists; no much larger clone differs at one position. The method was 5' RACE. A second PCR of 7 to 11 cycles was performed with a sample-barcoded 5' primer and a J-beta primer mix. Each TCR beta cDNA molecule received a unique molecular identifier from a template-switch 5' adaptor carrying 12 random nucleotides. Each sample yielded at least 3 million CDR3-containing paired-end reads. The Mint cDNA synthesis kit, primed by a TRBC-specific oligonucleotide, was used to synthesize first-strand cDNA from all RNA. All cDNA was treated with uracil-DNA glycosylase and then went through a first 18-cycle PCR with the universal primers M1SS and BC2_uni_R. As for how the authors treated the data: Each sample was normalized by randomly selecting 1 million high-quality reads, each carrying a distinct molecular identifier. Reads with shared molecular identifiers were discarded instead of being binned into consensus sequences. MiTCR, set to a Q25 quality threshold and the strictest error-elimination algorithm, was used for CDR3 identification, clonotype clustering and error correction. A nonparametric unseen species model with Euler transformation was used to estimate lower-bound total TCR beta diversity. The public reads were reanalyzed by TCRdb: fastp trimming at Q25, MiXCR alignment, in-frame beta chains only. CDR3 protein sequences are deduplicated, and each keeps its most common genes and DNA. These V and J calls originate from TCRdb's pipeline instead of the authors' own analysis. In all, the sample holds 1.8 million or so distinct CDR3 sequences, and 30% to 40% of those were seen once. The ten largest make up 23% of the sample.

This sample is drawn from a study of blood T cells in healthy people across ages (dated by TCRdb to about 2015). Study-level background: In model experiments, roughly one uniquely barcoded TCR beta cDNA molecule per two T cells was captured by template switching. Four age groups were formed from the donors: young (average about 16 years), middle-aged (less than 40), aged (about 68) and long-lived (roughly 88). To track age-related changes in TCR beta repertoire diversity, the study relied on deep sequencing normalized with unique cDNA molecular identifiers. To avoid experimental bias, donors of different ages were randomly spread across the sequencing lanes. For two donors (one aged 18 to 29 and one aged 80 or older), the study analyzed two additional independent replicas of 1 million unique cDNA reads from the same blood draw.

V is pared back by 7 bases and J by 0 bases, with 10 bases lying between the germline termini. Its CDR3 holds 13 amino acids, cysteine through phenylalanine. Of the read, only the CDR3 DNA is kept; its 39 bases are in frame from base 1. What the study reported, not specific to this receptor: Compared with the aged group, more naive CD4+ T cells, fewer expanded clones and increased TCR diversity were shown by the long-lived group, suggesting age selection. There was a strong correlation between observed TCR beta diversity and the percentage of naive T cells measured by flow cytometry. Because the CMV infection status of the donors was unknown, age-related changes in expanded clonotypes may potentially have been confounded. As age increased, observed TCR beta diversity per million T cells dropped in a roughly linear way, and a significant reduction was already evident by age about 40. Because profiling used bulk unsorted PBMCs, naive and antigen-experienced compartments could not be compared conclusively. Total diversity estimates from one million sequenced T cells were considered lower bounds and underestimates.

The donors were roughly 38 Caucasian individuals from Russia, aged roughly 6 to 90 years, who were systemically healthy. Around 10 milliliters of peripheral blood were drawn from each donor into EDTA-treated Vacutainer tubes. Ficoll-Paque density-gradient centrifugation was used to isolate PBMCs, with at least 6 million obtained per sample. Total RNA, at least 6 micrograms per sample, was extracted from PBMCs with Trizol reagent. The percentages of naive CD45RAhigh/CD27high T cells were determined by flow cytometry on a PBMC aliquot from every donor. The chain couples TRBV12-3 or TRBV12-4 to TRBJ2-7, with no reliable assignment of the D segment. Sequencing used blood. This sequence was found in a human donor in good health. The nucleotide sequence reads TGTGCCAGCACACGGTCTCACTCCTACGAGCAGTACTTC. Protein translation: CASTRSHSYEQYF.